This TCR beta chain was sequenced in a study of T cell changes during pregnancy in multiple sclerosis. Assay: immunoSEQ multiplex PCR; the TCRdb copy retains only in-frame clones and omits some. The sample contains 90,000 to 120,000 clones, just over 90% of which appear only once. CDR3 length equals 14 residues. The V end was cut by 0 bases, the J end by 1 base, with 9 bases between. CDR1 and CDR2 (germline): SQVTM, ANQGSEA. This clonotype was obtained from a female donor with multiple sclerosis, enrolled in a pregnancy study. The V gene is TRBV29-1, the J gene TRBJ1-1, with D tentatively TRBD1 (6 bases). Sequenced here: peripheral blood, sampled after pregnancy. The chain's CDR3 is CSVEEGGANTEAFF. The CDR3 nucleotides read TGCAGCGTTGAAGAAGGGGGGGCGAACACTGAAGCTTTCTTT.